Listed below are T cell receptor beta chains from one sample, sequenced in a study of blood T cell repertoires in COVID-19. TCRdb's copy holds only in-frame clones and misses some; the assay was immunoSEQ multiplex PCR. The data contain 200,000 or so clones, approximately 80% of them singletons. Sequenced: peripheral blood. These receptors were taken from a human donor with acute or convalescent COVID-19. The donor label of this sample is uncertain. Each CDR3 is given with its conserved first and last residue. A D gene is named only where the DNA matches it firmly. Clone size, where shown, is once, few, many, or a class for clones that have expanded.

TRBV3-1/TRBV3-2,13,.,.,TRBJ1-1,CASSGRGGTEAFF,TGTGCCAGCAGCGGGAGGGGGGGCACTGAAGCTTTCTTT
TRBV2,13,.,.,TRBJ2-7,CASQGPGRYEQYF,TGTGCCAGCCAGGGGCCAGGGCGATACGAGCAGTACTTC
TRBV7-9,15,TRBD2,.,TRBJ2-7,CASSFGLALIYEQYF,TGTGCCAGCAGCTTCGGACTAGCGCTAATCTACGAGCAGTACTTC
TRBV6-5,14,TRBD1,.,TRBJ2-4,CASRTGGAGNIQYF,TGTGCCAGCAGGACAGGGGGCGCTGGGAACATTCAGTACTTC
TRBV10-1,18,TRBD1,.,TRBJ1-5,CASSESPPGTGCNQPQHF,TGCGCCAGCAGTGAGTCCCCGCCAGGGACAGGGTGCAATCAGCCCCAGCATTTT
TRBV4-3,19,TRBD2,.,TRBJ2-5,CASSRSWDGLAGAGETQYF,TGCGCCAGCAGCCGATCCTGGGACGGACTAGCGGGAGCTGGGGAGACCCAGTACTTC
TRBV28,13,TRBD1,.,TRBJ1-6,CASSLGQVLPLHF,TGTGCCAGCAGCCTGGGACAGGTCTTACCCCTCCACTTT
TRBV5-1,15,TRBD1,.,TRBJ1-2,CASSTGTGGNYGYTF,TGCGCCAGCAGCACAGGGACAGGGGGGAACTATGGCTACACCTTC
TRBV7-2,14,.,once,TRBJ2-3,CASSFPGNPDTQYF,TGTGCCAGCAGCTTTCCGGGAAACCCAGATACGCAGTATTTT
TRBV5-5,15,TRBD1,.,TRBJ2-7,CASSLAGQGPYEQYF,TGTGCCAGCAGCTTGGCCGGACAGGGCCCCTACGAGCAGTACTTC
TRBV25-1,15,.,.,TRBJ1-6,CASSEQGRDNSPLHF,TGTGCCAGCAGTGAACAGGGGAGGGATAATTCACCCCTCCACTTT
TRBV21-1,17,.,.,TRBJ2-1,CASSKGVAGLFYNEQFF,TGTGCCAGCAGCAAGGGGGTAGCGGGGTTATTCTACAATGAGCAGTTCTTC
TRBV5-1,14,TRBD1,.,TRBJ2-2,CASSWTGVSGELFF,TGCGCCAGCAGCTGGACAGGGGTTTCCGGGGAGCTGTTTTTT
TRBV7-9,15,.,.,TRBJ2-7,CASSLNQGSSYEQYF,TGTGCCAGCAGCTTAAATCAGGGGAGCTCCTACGAGCAGTACTTC
TRBV19,12,.,.,TRBJ2-6,CPPRQSFNVLTF,TGTCCACCTAGACAGTCTTTTAACGTCCTGACTTTC
TRBV7-2,16,TRBD2,.,TRBJ2-3,CASSPRLALNTDTQYF,TGTGCCAGCAGCCCTCGACTAGCGCTCAACACAGATACGCAGTATTTT
TRBV5-1,15,.,.,TRBJ1-4,CASSYQSATNEKLFF,TGCGCCAGCAGCTACCAGAGCGCGACTAATGAAAAACTGTTTTTT
TRBV11-2,16,.,few,TRBJ2-2,CASSFFYSPNTGELFF,TGTGCCAGCAGCTTTTTTTACAGCCCGAACACCGGGGAGCTGTTTTTT
TRBV5-5,15,TRBD1,few,TRBJ1-1,CASSINRGLNTEAFF,TGTGCCAGCAGCATAAACAGGGGGCTGAACACTGAAGCTTTCTTT
TRBV11-3,16,.,once,TRBJ2-1,CASSPRGQSSYNEQFF,TGTGCCAGCAGCCCCCGAGGGCAGAGCTCCTACAATGAGCAGTTCTTC
TRBV6-5,14,.,.,TRBJ1-1,CASSIQGRNTEAFF,TGTGCCAGCAGTATACAGGGAAGGAACACTGAAGCTTTCTTT
TRBV6-5,13,.,once,TRBJ1-1,CASRPTLNTEAFF,TGTGCCAGCAGGCCGACTTTGAACACTGAAGCTTTCTTT
TRBV7-2,18,TRBD2,.,TRBJ2-1,CASSLVGGSGTSYNEQFF,TGTGCCAGCAGCTTAGTGGGGGGTAGCGGGACTTCCTACAATGAGCAGTTCTTC
TRBV27,15,TRBD1,.,TRBJ2-2,CASSRDRINTGELFF,TGTGCCAGCAGTCGGGACAGGATTAACACCGGGGAGCTGTTTTTT
TRBV9,12,TRBD1,.,TRBJ1-1,CASRTGDTEAFF,TGTGCCAGCAGGACAGGGGACACTGAAGCTTTCTTT
TRBV5-4,15,TRBD1,.,TRBJ1-2,CASSSRATGNYGYTF,TGTGCCAGCAGCTCTAGGGCGACAGGGAACTATGGCTACACCTTC
TRBV5-8,15,TRBD1,.,TRBJ2-5,CASSGGTGGQETQYF,TGTGCCAGCAGCGGGGGGACAGGGGGCCAAGAGACCCAGTACTTC
TRBV5-1,14,TRBD2,few,TRBJ2-3,CASSPIAGTDTQYF,TGCGCCAGCAGCCCAATAGCGGGGACAGATACGCAGTATTTT
TRBV9,15,.,.,TRBJ2-3,CASSVSLNGADTQYF,TGTGCCAGCAGCGTCAGTCTGAACGGGGCAGATACGCAGTATTTT
TRBV6-4,15,.,once,TRBJ2-1,CASSTGGPPRDEQFF,TGTGCCAGCAGTACCGGAGGGCCCCCCCGGGATGAGCAGTTCTTC
TRBV2,12,.,.,TRBJ1-2,CASSDTRQGYTF,TGTGCCAGCAGTGACACAAGACAGGGCTACACCTTC
TRBV7-9,14,.,.,TRBJ2-7,CASSQGLDSYEQYF,TGTGCCAGCAGCCAGGGACTGGACTCCTACGAGCAGTACTTC
TRBV12-3/TRBV12-4,13,TRBD1,.,TRBJ1-2,CASRRTGGYGYTF,TGTGCCAGCAGGCGGACAGGGGGATATGGCTACACCTTC
TRBV7-2,15,TRBD1,.,TRBJ1-4,CASSPGQGEIEKLFF,TGTGCCAGCAGCCCCGGACAGGGGGAAATTGAAAAACTGTTTTTT
TRBV19,14,TRBD1,.,TRBJ1-6,CASRMTGGNSPLHF,TGTGCCAGTAGGATGACAGGGGGTAATTCACCCCTCCACTTT
TRBV6-5,14,.,.,TRBJ2-2,CASRPSPNTGELFF,TGTGCCAGCCGTCCAAGCCCGAACACCGGGGAGCTGTTTTTT
TRBV5-1,14,TRBD1,.,TRBJ1-3,CASASGTGGNTIYF,TGCGCCAGCGCCTCGGGGACAGGGGGAAACACCATATATTTT
TRBV29-1,12,TRBD1,.,TRBJ2-5,CSVGQGWETQYF,TGCAGCGTGGGACAGGGATGGGAGACCCAGTACTTC
TRBV3-1/TRBV3-2,15,TRBD1,.,TRBJ2-1,CASSQLGGTNNEQFF,TGTGCCAGCAGCCAGCTAGGGGGCACGAACAATGAGCAGTTCTTC
TRBV29-1,16,TRBD2,.,TRBJ2-3,CSVTSGRAFSTDTQYF,TGCAGCGTTACTAGCGGGAGGGCCTTTAGCACAGATACGCAGTATTTT
TRBV6-6,16,TRBD2,once,TRBJ2-7,CASSSGTSGSGYEQYF,TGTGCCAGCAGCTCGGGGACTAGCGGGAGTGGTTACGAGCAGTACTTC
TRBV2,11,.,few,TRBJ2-7,CASTRGNEQYF,TGTGCCAGCACTCGAGGGAACGAGCAGTACTTC
TRBV27,14,TRBD1,.,TRBJ1-2,CAKPQGQGNYGYTF,TGTGCCAAACCCCAGGGACAGGGTAACTATGGCTACACCTTC
TRBV5-3,18,TRBD2,.,TRBJ2-5,CARSLPLGPLAGQETQYF,TGTGCCAGAAGCTTGCCGTTAGGTCCTTTAGCGGGACAAGAGACCCAGTACTTC
TRBV7-3,15,TRBD1,.,TRBJ2-2,CASSSGQGASGELFF,TGTGCCAGCAGCTCCGGACAGGGGGCTAGCGGGGAGCTGTTTTTT